This TCR beta chain was documented in a study of blood T cell repertoires in COVID-19. Study summary: Sites in the United States, Italy and Spain provided acute and convalescent COVID-19 samples. PBMCs, B-cell-depleted T cells, or T cells were the source of the cDNA or gDNA that made up the material.

The authors' processing: Cell counts per sample came from amplifying reference gene primers. Assay used: immunoSEQ multiplex PCR; TCRdb lists only in-frame clones, some missing. V and J calls and clone size are copied from that table; D and trimming were computed from the DNA. This table holds around 26,000 clones, 87% found once. V gave up 4 bases and J gave up 4 bases; unmatched junction bases: 6. The CDR3 is made up of 14 amino acids. Germline-derived CDR1 and CDR2 are LGHDT and YNNKEL (reference sequence). This clone has more than one count but fewer than ten. The chain links TRBV3-1 (or the pseudogene TRBV3-2) to TRBJ1-2; TRBD1 matches 7 bases. Material for sequencing was peripheral blood. This clonotype was obtained from a human donor with active COVID-19. The donor label of this sample is uncertain. The CDR3, as DNA: TGTGCCAGCAGCCTTCGACAGGGATTCTATGGCTACACCTTC. Its translation: CASSLRQGFYGYTF.